This section outlines one TCR beta chain sequence together with its context. This clonotype was seen at least ten times. The clone's antigen remains unknown. Per-base quality was not reported, and no clone a single base away is much larger than it. Genomic DNA served as template for TCR beta VDJ combination and CDR3 sequence profiling. An Illumina HiSeq 2000 was used for TCR repertoire sequencing. Per the source publication's procedure: Repertoire assessment relied on Simpson's diversity index, CDR3 size and DJ length profiles, and TRBV/TRBJ rearrangement plots. The most abundant DNA sequence in the deep sequencing data was taken as the immunodominant clone. CDR3 amino acid sequences were screened for sharing across subjects and were compared with published repertoires and the VDJdb database. In-frame beta chains were kept once TCRdb had trimmed the public reads at Q25 with fastp and called clones with MiXCR. Each CDR3 protein appears once, grouped with its most common genes and DNA. For this entry, the V and J calls and clone size follow TCRdb and not the study's own pipeline. This sample has about 200,000 distinct CDR3 sequences in its table, and roughly 53% of those were observed once. The ten largest make up just under 20% of the sample.

The data belong to a study of CD8+CD57+ T cells in acquired aplastic anemia (dated by TCRdb to between 2018 and 2020). About the investigation overall: DNA extracted from sorted CD4+ and CD8+ cells had a mean of approximately 3.5 ug, with a range of roughly 0.17 to 27.4 ug. CD8+CD57+ expansion was defined as a frequency above the mean frequency observed in healthy subjects.

The patients picked for sequencing were ones in whom flow cytometry had shown an expansion of CD8+CD57+ cells. Every patient had severe acquired aplastic anemia, diagnosed using the International Study of Aplastic Anemia and Agranulocytosis and Camitta criteria. No patient had received any therapy when blood was sampled. TCR repertoires of sorted CD4+ and CD8+ blood T cells from severe aplastic anemia patients and healthy subjects were deep-sequenced in the study. Patients were enrolled in the USA under clinicaltrials.gov protocols 00001620, 01623167, 00001397, 00071045, 00081523 and 00961064. Ficoll-Paque density gradient centrifugation was used to isolate peripheral blood mononuclear cells. CD4+ and CD8+ T cells were sorted by FACS or magnetic beads before DNA extraction. The study at large found these results: No significant difference in CD8+ Simpson's diversity was found between patients and healthy controls (P=0.060). About 30 CD8+ CDR3 sequences were found in both patients and controls but appeared to be highly expressed in patients and within the immunodominant clones of the patients.

Spanning cysteine to phenylalanine, the CDR3 consists of 17 amino acids. Just the 51-base CDR3 DNA is kept, in frame starting at base 1. Compared with germline, V lacks 5 bases and J lacks 2 bases; bases without a gene match: 7. CDR1 and CDR2, per the germline V gene (reference sequence), are SEHNR and FQNEAQ. Sequencing was done on a sample of sorted CD4+, CD8+, or CD8+CD57+ T cells (not recorded which) from PBMCs. The clonotype was recovered from a human donor with aplastic anemia. The V gene is TRBV7-9 and the J gene is TRBJ2-3; TRBD2 fits 13 bases in the junction. The CDR3 region reads CASSMGLAGIITDTQYF. At the DNA level, the sequence is TGTGCCAGCAGCATGGGACTAGCGGGGATAATCACAGATACGCAGTATTTT. Reference TRBV7-9 and TRBJ2-3 genes cover what lies past the CDR3, so the full variable domain is DTGVSQNPRHKITKRGQNVTFRCDPISEHNRLYWYRQTLGQGPEFLTYFQNEAQLEKSRLLSDRFSAERPKGSFSTLEIQRTEQGDSAMYLCASSMGLAGIITDTQYFGPGTRLTVL.